The entry below describes one T cell receptor (beta chain). Antigen specificity is unknown. The sample is drawn from a study of radiotherapy plus CTLA-4 blockade in lung cancer. Using immunoSEQ multiplex PCR, the repertoire was profiled, and TCRdb retains in-frame clones only, with some absent. The table shows around 26,000 clones, with approximately 74% occurring only once. Per germline, CDR1 MNHEY and CDR2 SVGAGI. The CDR3 extends over 14 amino acids. Study outcomes and limitations: Once radiotherapy plus ipilimumab had been given, TCR clones derived from tumor expanded in blood.

The sequence came from a human donor with non-small cell lung cancer whose response to radiotherapy plus ipilimumab could not be evaluated. V is TRBV6-5 and J is TRBJ2-5; maybe TRBD2 (5 bases). The J call is doubtful: the DNA matches TRBJ2-7 better. This specimen was peripheral blood, taken from a patient treated with radiotherapy plus ipilimumab. The CDR3 region is CASSSTKRVNEQYF. CDR3 nucleotide sequence: TGTGCCAGCAGTTCGACTAAGAGAGTTAACGAGCAGTACTTC.